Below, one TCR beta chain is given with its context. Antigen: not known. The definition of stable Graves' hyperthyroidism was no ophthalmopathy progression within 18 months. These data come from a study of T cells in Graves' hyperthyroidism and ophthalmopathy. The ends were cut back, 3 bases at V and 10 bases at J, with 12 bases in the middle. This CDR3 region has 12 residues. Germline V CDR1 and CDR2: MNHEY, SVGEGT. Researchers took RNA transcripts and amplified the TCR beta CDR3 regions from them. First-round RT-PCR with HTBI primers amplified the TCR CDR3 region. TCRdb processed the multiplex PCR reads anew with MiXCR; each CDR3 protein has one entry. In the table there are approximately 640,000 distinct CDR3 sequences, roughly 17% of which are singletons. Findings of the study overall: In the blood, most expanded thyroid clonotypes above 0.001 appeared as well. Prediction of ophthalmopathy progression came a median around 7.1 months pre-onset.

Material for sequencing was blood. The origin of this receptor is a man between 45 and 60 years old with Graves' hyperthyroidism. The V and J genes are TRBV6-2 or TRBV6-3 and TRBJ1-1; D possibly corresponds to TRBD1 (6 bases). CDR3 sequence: CASSYTGLVAFF. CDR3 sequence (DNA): TGTGCCAGCAGTTATACAGGGTTAGTAGCTTTCTTT.